The 27 T cell receptor beta chains presented below share a single source sample, sequenced in a study of T cells in Graves' hyperthyroidism and ophthalmopathy. The CDR3 regions of TCR beta were amplified from RNA transcripts. The TCR CDR3 was amplified in a first-round RT-PCR using the HTBI primer set. TCRdb reprocessed the multiplex PCR reads with MiXCR, giving one entry per CDR3 protein. The table lists under 350,000 distinct CDR3 sequences, around 23% of them singletons. The sample taken for sequencing was blood. Every receptor here comes from a woman aged 50 to 65 with Graves' hyperthyroidism.

The V call is TRBV12-3 or TRBV12-4, the J call TRBJ2-2; no clear D gene. V lost 2 bases to trimming and J lost 7 bases, with 5 bases between them. This CDR3 has 12 residues. The CDR3 DNA sequence: TGTGCCAGCAGTTTAACTCTCGGGGAGCTGTTTTTT. Amino acid sequence: CASSLTLGELFF.

In this sample, this clonotype turned up a few times. The V gene is TRBV15, the J gene TRBJ2-1; perhaps TRBD1 as D (5 bases). Germline V gene data show CDR1 as LNHNV and CDR2 as YYDKDF (reference sequence). The V end was cut by 0 bases, the J end by 4 bases, with 7 bases between. The CDR3 has 14 residues. CDR3 residues: CATSRETVYNEQFF. The CDR3 nucleotides read TGTGCCACCAGCAGAGAGACAGTGTACAATGAGCAGTTCTTC.

This clonotype was found many times. The DNA of the CDR3 is TGTGCCACCGAAGGGACAGTCAACACCGGGGAGCTGTTTTTT. This translates into CATEGTVNTGELFF. This chain uses TRBV10-3 with TRBJ2-2, with 7 bases that match TRBD1. V lost 10 bases and J lost 2; bases outside the gene matches: 7. Germline lookup yields CDR1 ENHRY and CDR2 SYGVKD. This CDR3 region has 14 residues.

This clonotype was seen a few times. The rearrangement uses TRBV2 and TRBJ2-7; a weak D match, TRBD1 (6 bases). Between the trimmed V and J ends, which lost 2 bases and 9 bases, there was a span of 17 bases. The CDR3 totals 14 residues. Germline-derived CDR1 and CDR2 are SNHLY and FYNNEI. CDR3 in DNA: TGTGCCAGCAGTGAAAATTGGCAGGGGCTCATGCAGTACTTC. This gives the protein CASSENWQGLMQYF.

This clonotype appeared many times. CDR3 residues: CASSLEHEAFF. In nucleotides, the CDR3 is TGTGCCAGCAGCTTAGAACATGAAGCTTTCTTT. The V gene is TRBV7-8, the J gene TRBJ1-1, with D uncertain. Germline lookup yields CDR1 SGHVS and CDR2 FQNEAQ. The V end was cut by 1 base, the J end by 7 bases, with 4 bases between. CDR3 length: 11 amino acids.

This clonotype was detected many times. The chain links TRBV6-2 or TRBV6-3 to TRBJ2-7; 12 bases agree with TRBD1. CDR1 is MNHEY and CDR2 is SVGEGT in the germline V gene. This CDR3 has 15 amino acids. V lost 5 bases and J lost 8; bases outside the gene matches: 10. The CDR3 DNA is TGTGCCAGCAGTCCCGGGGGGACAGGGGGCGGCCAGCAGTACTTC. Translating gives CASSPGGTGGGQQYF.

About this clonotype itself: A much larger clone is a single base away; this may be a read error. The chain uses TRBV6-2 or TRBV6-3 and TRBJ2-6, with D tentatively TRBD1 (7 bases). Germline CDR1 reads MNHEY; CDR2 reads SVGEGT. This CDR3 has 17 amino acids. V lost 5 bases and J lost 0, with 14 bases in between. CDR3 amino acids: CASSETQGGSGANVLTF. CDR3 nucleotides: TGTGCCAGCAGTGAGACCCAGGGGGGCTCTGGGGCCAACGTCCTGACTTTC.

This clonotype was seen only a few times. The rearrangement uses TRBV6-1 and TRBJ1-5; D is unclear. Trimming stripped 5 bases from V and 1 base from J, with 18 bases between. This CDR3 spans 17 amino acids. CDR1 MNHNS and CDR2 SASEGT come from the germline V gene. CDR3 DNA: TGTGCCAGCAGTAGAGCCACAGTGAAAGGAAGCAATCAGCCCCAGCATTTT. Residues: CASSRATVKGSNQPQHF.

Worth noting for this clonotype: A much larger clonotype is one base distant, so this may be a read error. The chain joins TRBV11-1 to TRBJ2-7; 8 positions match TRBD2. The V segment lost 4 bases and the J segment 3 bases; nucleotides outside the gene matches: 11. The length of the CDR3 is 16 residues. CDR1 and CDR2 from the germline V gene are SGHAT and FQDESV (reference sequence). CDR3 residues: CASSSLASGSRYEQYF. CDR3 coding DNA: TGTGCCAGCAGCTCTTTGGCAAGCGGGAGTCGCTACGAGCAGTACTTC.

This clonotype was seen repeatedly, ten times or more. The chain has TRBV11-2 and TRBJ2-7; D is possibly TRBD1 (6 bases). The CDR3 sequence is 18 residues long. Germline CDR1 is SGHAT and CDR2 is FQNNGV. V was trimmed by 2 bases and J by 2 bases, leaving 22 bases between them. The CDR3, as DNA: TGTGCCAGCAGCTTATTTCCAATCCGGCAGGGGTTTCCCTACGAGCAGTACTTC. It yields the protein CASSLFPIRQGFPYEQYF.

This clonotype was observed at least ten times. The rearrangement joins TRBV7-9 to TRBJ2-1; TRBD1 matches at 7 bases. Germline V CDR1 and CDR2: SEHNR, FQNEAQ (reference sequence). This CDR3 has 15 residues. With 5 bases clipped from V and 1 base from J, the junction kept 5 bases outside the gene matches. CDR3 nucleotide sequence: TGTGCCAGCAGCCGTAGACAGGGTTCCTACAATGAGCAGTTCTTC. The encoded protein is CASSRRQGSYNEQFF.

The sample holds many counts of this clonotype. The V and J genes are TRBV7-2 and TRBJ2-5; D perhaps matches TRBD2 (6 bases). Germline CDR1 is SGHTA and CDR2 is FQGNSA. The CDR3 is made up of 15 amino acids. V was pared by 1 base and J by 4 bases, with 13 bases between. The CDR3 nucleotides are TGTGCCAGCAGCTTAGGATGGGGGGACGTAGAGACCCAGTACTTC. Its protein product is CASSLGWGDVETQYF.

This clonotype appeared many times. The CDR3 spells CASSYSHQNTEAFF. The CDR3 nucleotides are TGTGCCAGCAGTTACTCCCACCAGAACACTGAAGCTTTCTTT. This chain connects TRBV6-6 to TRBJ1-1; D uncertain. The CDR3 runs to 14 residues. The V and J ends lost 0 bases and 1 base respectively, with 6 bases between them. Germline CDR1 MNHNY, CDR2 SVGAGI (reference sequence).

The chain employs TRBV18 and TRBJ2-3; D might be TRBD1 or TRBD2, each matching 7 bases. The length of the CDR3 is 15 residues. V was pared by 3 bases and J by 4 bases, with 14 bases between. Germline values: CDR1 KGHSH, CDR2 LQKENI. This chain's CDR3 is CASSPPAGGADTQYF. The CDR3 nucleotides are TGTGCCAGCTCACCGCCGGCAGGGGGGGCAGATACGCAGTATTTT.

In its sample, this clonotype was seen a few times. The chain joins TRBV10-2 to TRBJ2-2; the match to TRBD2 covers 15 bases. The CDR3 sequence is 16 residues long. Germline V gene data show CDR1 as WSHSY and CDR2 as SAAADI. V trimming: 7 bases; J trimming: 7 bases; junction bases outside the gene matches: 7. The CDR3 coding sequence is TGCGCCAGCAACCCCGGGACTAGCGGGAGGAGCGGGGAGCTGTTTTTT. It specifies CASNPGTSGRSGELFF.

This clonotype was observed many times. The chain employs TRBV11-2 and TRBJ2-7; 8 nucleotides align to TRBD1. The germline V gene encodes CDR1 SGHAT and CDR2 FQNNGV. V shed 5 bases and J 6 bases; nucleotides not matched to a gene: 6. The CDR3 extends over 13 amino acids. CDR3: CASSVDRGGEQYF. The CDR3 DNA reads TGTGCCAGCAGCGTCGACAGGGGAGGCGAGCAGTACTTC.

In its sample, this clonotype was seen many times. V and J are TRBV3-1 and TRBJ2-7; possibly TRBD1 for D (5 bases). The germline V gene encodes CDR1 LGHDT and CDR2 YNNKEL (reference sequence). Deletions cut 0 bases from V and 4 bases from J, with 19 bases between. This CDR3 comprises 17 residues. The CDR3 DNA sequence: TGTGCCAGCAGCCAAGATCTTTCGCCAGGGTACACTTACGAGCAGTACTTC. It specifies CASSQDLSPGYTYEQYF.

The rearrangement joins TRBV5-6 to TRBJ2-4, with D maybe TRBD1 (5 bases). This CDR3 is 12 amino acids long. V was cut by 6 bases and J by 7 bases, with 11 bases left in between. CDR1 SGHDT and CDR2 YYEEEE come from the germline V gene. The CDR3 DNA sequence: TGTGCCAGCACCGATACAGGCAACATTCAGTACTTC. This encodes CASTDTGNIQYF.

V and J are TRBV5-8 and TRBJ2-5; TRBD2 is a possible D gene (5 bases). With 4 bases removed from V and 0 bases from J, the gap between germline ends came to 7 bases. The CDR3 is made up of 13 amino acids. The germline V gene encodes CDR1 SGHTS and CDR2 YDEGEE. The CDR3 DNA sequence: TGTGCCAGCAGCACGGACTACCAAGAGACCCAGTACTTC. The encoded protein is CASSTDYQETQYF. Variable domain in full (rest from reference TRBV5-8 and TRBJ2-5): EAGVTQSPTHLIKTRGQQATLRCSPISGHTSVYWYQQALGLGLQFLLWYDEGEERNRGNFPPRFSGRQFPNYSSELNVNALELEDSALYLCASSTDYQETQYFGPGTRLLVL.

This clonotype was seen ten or more times. The chain uses TRBV18 and TRBJ1-5; unclear D gene. The CDR3 totals 13 residues. V was trimmed by 6 bases and J by 5 bases, leaving 11 bases between them. From germline, CDR1 is KGHSH and CDR2 LQKENI. The CDR3 region has the DNA TGTGCCAGCTCCCTCACCCGGGATCAGCCCCAGCATTTT. Residues: CASSLTRDQPQHF.

There are many counts of this clonotype. J is TRBJ1-1 and V is TRBV11-3; 9 nucleotides line up with TRBD1. Trimming removed 4 bases from V and 1 base from J; junction bases left unmatched: 7. Germline CDR1 is SGHNT and CDR2 is YENEEA. The CDR3 is made up of 16 amino acids. CDR3 in DNA: TGTGCCAGCAGCTCCAGACAGGGGGTGGGGAACACTGAAGCTTTCTTT. Protein product: CASSSRQGVGNTEAFF.

The sample holds many counts of this clonotype. V gene TRBV2 combines with J gene TRBJ2-7, with 7 bases identical to TRBD2. Per the germline V gene, CDR1 is SNHLY and CDR2 is FYNNEI. The CDR3 covers 16 residues. V lost 6 bases to trimming and J lost 2 bases; unmatched junction nucleotides: 13. The CDR3 DNA reads TGTGCCAGCAGCGTTAACGTTTGGGGGGGAACCTACGAGCAGTACTTC. Protein: CASSVNVWGGTYEQYF.

This clonotype appeared many times. The chain is built from TRBV30 and TRBJ2-7; 9 nucleotides align to TRBD1. In germline, CDR1 is GTSNPN, CDR2 SVGIG (reference sequence). The CDR3 extends over 12 amino acids. V shed 7 bases and J 3 bases; nucleotides not matched to a gene: 4. This CDR3 is CAYGTGIYEQYF. CDR3 nucleotides: TGTGCCTACGGGACAGGGATCTACGAGCAGTACTTC.

This clonotype was observed a few times. This chain uses TRBV19 with TRBJ2-7; 9 bases align to TRBD1. Germline values: CDR1 LNHDA, CDR2 SQIVND (reference sequence). This CDR3 spans 15 amino acids. J lost 5 bases, V lost 7 bases, and 12 bases had no gene match. CDR3 in DNA: TGTGCCAGTACCCGAGGGACAGGGCCTACTAACGAGCAGTACTTC. It encodes CASTRGTGPTNEQYF.

This clonotype was seen at least ten times. This sequence joins TRBV3-1 and TRBJ2-5; D unresolved. The V gene lost 0 bases and the J gene lost 6 bases, with 11 bases spanning the gap. CDR1 is LGHDT and CDR2 is YNNKEL in the germline V gene (reference sequence). The length of the CDR3 is 14 residues. CDR3 region: CASSQDPVAKTQYF. In DNA, the CDR3 is TGTGCCAGCAGCCAAGATCCAGTGGCGAAGACCCAGTACTTC.

The sample holds many counts of this clonotype. The CDR3 sequence is CAWSVLPSTDTQYF. In nucleotides, the CDR3 is TGTGCCTGGAGTGTACTACCGAGCACAGATACGCAGTATTTT. The chain couples TRBV30 to TRBJ2-3; no clear D gene. The germline V and J ends were trimmed by 0 bases and 0 bases, with 7 bases remaining between them. The CDR3 sequence is 14 residues long. In germline, CDR1 is GTSNPN, CDR2 SVGIG (reference sequence).

This clonotype appeared many times. The rearrangement joins TRBV7-3 to TRBJ2-2, with D perhaps assigned TRBD1 or TRBD2 (5 bases each). Germline lookup yields CDR1 SGHTA and CDR2 FQGTGA. This CDR3 region has 13 residues. V was trimmed by 5 bases and J by 4 bases, leaving 8 bases between them. DNA for the CDR3: TGTGCCAGCAGCCAGGGACCCACCGGGGAGCTGTTTTTT. Its translation is CASSQGPTGELFF.